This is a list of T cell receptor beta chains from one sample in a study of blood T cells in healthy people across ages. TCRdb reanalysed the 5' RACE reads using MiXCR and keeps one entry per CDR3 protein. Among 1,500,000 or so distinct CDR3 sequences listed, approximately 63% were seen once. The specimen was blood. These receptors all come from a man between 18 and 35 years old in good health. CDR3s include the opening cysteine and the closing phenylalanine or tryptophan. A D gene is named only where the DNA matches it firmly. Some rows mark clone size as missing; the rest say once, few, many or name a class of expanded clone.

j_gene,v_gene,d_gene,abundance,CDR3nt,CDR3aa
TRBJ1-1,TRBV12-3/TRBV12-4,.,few,TGTGCCAGCAGTTCCCCCGGGGCAGCTGAAGCTTTCTTT,CASSSPGAAEAFF
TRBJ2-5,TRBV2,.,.,TGTGCCAGCAGTGAAGCTACGGGAAAAGAGACCCAGTACTTC,CASSEATGKETQYF
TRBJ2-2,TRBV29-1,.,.,TGCAGCGTTGAAGTGGGTCAAGCGGCCTCCGGGGAGCTGTTTTTT,CSVEVGQAASGELFF
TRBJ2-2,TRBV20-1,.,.,TGCAGTGCTAGCGTGGGTATAAAAGAAGGGGAGCTGTTTTTT,CSASVGIKEGELFF
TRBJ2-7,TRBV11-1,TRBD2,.,TGTGCCAGCAGCCCCGCACTAGCGGGGGTCTCCTACGAGCAGTACTTC,CASSPALAGVSYEQYF
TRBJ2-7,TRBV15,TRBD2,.,TGTGCCACCAGCAGAGCGGCTAGCGGGACTGGCGAGCAGTACTTC,CATSRAASGTGEQYF
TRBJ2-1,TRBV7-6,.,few,TGTGCCAGCAGCTTAGGTGTGGGCCTCTCCTACAATGAGCAGTTCTTC,CASSLGVGLSYNEQFF
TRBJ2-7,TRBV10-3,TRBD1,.,TGTGCCATCAGCGCCGACAGGGATCTCTACGAGCAGTACTTC,CAISADRDLYEQYF
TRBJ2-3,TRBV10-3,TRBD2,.,TGTGCCATCACCCCTAGCGGGGCCATATCAGATACGCAGTATTTT,CAITPSGAISDTQYF
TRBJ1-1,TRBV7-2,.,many,TGTGCCAGCAACTTAGGCAGGGACACTGAAGCTTTCTTT,CASNLGRDTEAFF
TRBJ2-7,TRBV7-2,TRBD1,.,TGTGCCAGTACGACAGGGCCCTCCTACGAGCAGTACTTC,CASTTGPSYEQYF
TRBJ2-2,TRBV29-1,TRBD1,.,TGCAGCGTCACCACACAGGGGGCGGACACCGGGGAGCTGTTTTTT,CSVTTQGADTGELFF
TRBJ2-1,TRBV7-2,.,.,TGTGCCAGCAGTTTATGGGGGGTCAATGAGCAGTTCTTC,CASSLWGVNEQFF
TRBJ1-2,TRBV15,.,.,TGTGCCACCAGCAGAGATCTTCTGGCGAAGGGCTACACCTTC,CATSRDLLAKGYTF
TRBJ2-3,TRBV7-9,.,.,TGTGCCAGCAGCGTAGCGACCCCCGATACGCAGTATTTT,CASSVATPDTQYF
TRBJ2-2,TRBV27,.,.,TGTGCCAGCAGTTTAGATAGCGGCGGGGAGCTGTTTTTT,CASSLDSGGELFF
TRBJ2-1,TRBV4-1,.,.,TGCGCCAGCAGCCATTCCGGTGGGGTTCGTGAGCAGTTCTTC,CASSHSGGVREQFF
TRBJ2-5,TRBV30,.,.,TGTGCCTGGAGTGTACAAGCGACGGGGAGAGAGACCCAGTACTTC,CAWSVQATGRETQYF
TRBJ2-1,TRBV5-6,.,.,TGTGCCAGCAGCTCTGACAGGTCCCCTTCTTCCTACAATGAGCAGTTCTTC,CASSSDRSPSSYNEQFF
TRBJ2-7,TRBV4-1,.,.,TGCGCCAGCAGCCAAGTTGATAGGAGCTCCTACGAGCAGTACTTC,CASSQVDRSSYEQYF
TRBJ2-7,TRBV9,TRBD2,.,TGTGCCAGCAGCGTCGGACTAGCGGTACCCTCAAGGGGAGCCCAGTACTTC,CASSVGLAVPSRGAQYF
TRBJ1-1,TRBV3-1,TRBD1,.,TGTGCCAGCAGCCAGCCCCCCGGGACAGGGGATTTCGCTGAAGCTTTCTTT,CASSQPPGTGDFAEAFF
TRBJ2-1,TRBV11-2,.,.,TGTGCCAGCAGCTTAGCCGGGTGGCATGAGCAGTTCTTC,CASSLAGWHEQFF
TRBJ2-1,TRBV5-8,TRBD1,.,TGTGCCAGCAGCTTTAGTACAGGGGTGGGTGAGCAGTTCTTC,CASSFSTGVGEQFF
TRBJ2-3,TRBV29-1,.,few,TGCAGCTCCCCCGTGGCGGGCCCAGATACGCAGTATTTT,CSSPVAGPDTQYF
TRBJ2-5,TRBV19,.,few,TGTGCCAGTCGGCAGGAAGAGACCCAGTACTTC,CASRQEETQYF
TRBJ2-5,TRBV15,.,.,TGTGCCGCCAGCAGAGTGAAGGACATACAAGAGACCCAGTACTTC,CAASRVKDIQETQYF
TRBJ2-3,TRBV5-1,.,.,TGCGCCAGCAGCTGGGCTAGACAACGCACAGATACGCAGTATTTT,CASSWARQRTDTQYF
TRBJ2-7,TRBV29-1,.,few,TGCAGCGTTGGCAGATACTACGAGCAGTACTTC,CSVGRYYEQYF
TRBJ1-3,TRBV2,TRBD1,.,TGTGCCACCGACGGACAGGGCCAGGGGAATGGAAACACCATATATTTT,CATDGQGQGNGNTIYF
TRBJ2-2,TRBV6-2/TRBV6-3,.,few,TGTGCCAGCAGTCTAACCCGAACTAGTAGACCGTCCGGCACCGGGGAGCTGTTTTTT,CASSLTRTSRPSGTGELFF
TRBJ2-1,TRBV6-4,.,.,TGTGCCAGCAGTGCCGAACCAAGCTCCTACAATGAGCAGTTCTTC,CASSAEPSSYNEQFF
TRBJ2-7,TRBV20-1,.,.,TGCAGCGGGGGTAGGGACGGATCCTACGAGCAGTACTTC,CSGGRDGSYEQYF
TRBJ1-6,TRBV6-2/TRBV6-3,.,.,TGTGCCAGCTCGAGGGGGAACTATAATTCACCCCTCCACTTT,CASSRGNYNSPLHF
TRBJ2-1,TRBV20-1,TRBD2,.,TGCAGTGCTAGCCCAACTAGCGGGAGGGCCAAGGACTACAATGAGCAGTTCTTC,CSASPTSGRAKDYNEQFF
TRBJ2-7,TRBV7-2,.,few,TGTGCCAGCAGCTTAATACCGGAACTCTACGAGCAGTACTTC,CASSLIPELYEQYF
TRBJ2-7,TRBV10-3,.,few,TGTGCCATCAGTCAGGACAGATACCACGAGCAGTACTTC,CAISQDRYHEQYF
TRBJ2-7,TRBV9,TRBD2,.,TGTGCCAGCAGCGTAGATGTTGGCGGGAGAGGATACGAGCAGTACTTC,CASSVDVGGRGYEQYF
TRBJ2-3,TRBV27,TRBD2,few,TGTGCCAGCAGCCAATACGTACTAGCGGGATGGACAGATACGCAGTATTTT,CASSQYVLAGWTDTQYF
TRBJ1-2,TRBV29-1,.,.,TGCAGCGTTGAAGATCACGATTATGGCTACACCTTC,CSVEDHDYGYTF